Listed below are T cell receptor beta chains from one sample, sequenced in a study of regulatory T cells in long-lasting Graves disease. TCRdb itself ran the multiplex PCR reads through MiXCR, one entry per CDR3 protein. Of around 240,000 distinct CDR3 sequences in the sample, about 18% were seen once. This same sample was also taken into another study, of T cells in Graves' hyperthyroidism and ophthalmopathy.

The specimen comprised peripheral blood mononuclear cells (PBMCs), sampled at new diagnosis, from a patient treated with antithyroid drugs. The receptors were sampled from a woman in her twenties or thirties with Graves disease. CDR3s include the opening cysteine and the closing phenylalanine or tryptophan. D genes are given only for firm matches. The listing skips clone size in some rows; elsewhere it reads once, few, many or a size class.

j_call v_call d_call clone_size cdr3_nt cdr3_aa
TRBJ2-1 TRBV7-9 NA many TGTGCCAGCAGCTTTAAAAATGAGCAGTTCTTC CASSFKNEQFF
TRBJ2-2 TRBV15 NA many TGTGCCACCAGCGCAGTTACCACCGGGGAGCTGTTTTTT CATSAVTTGELFF
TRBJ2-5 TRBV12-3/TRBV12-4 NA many TGTGCCAGCACCCGACGGGGTGGCGGAGAGACCCAGTACTTC CASTRRGGGETQYF
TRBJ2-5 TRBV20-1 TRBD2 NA TGCAGTGCTAGAGGCCCGGGCGGGGGGCTAGGGGAGACCCAGTACTTC CSARGPGGGLGETQYF
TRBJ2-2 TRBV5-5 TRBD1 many TGTGCCAGCAGCTTGTCCGGGACAGACAACACCGGGGAGCTGTTTTTT CASSLSGTDNTGELFF
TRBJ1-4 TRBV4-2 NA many TGTGCCAGCAGCCAAGATCTTTCGAAGACAATTGGGGAAAAACTGTTTTTT CASSQDLSKTIGEKLFF
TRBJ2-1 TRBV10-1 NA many TGCGCCAGCAGTGATTATAAGGGCGGCGATGAGCAGTTCTTC CASSDYKGGDEQFF
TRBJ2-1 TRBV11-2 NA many TGTGCCAGCAGCTTCTCTCGGACAGCAAGCTCCTACAATGAGCAGTTCTTC CASSFSRTASSYNEQFF
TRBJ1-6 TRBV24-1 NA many TGTGCCACCAGTGTGGGACTGCCGAATTCACCCCTCCACTTT CATSVGLPNSPLHF
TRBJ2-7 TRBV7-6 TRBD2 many TGTGCCAGCAGCGCCGGGGGGGCCCGGTCCTACGAGCAGTACTTC CASSAGGARSYEQYF
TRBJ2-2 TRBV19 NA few TGTGCCAGTACCCCCGCTTTAAGTCGGCCTAACACCGGGGAGCTGTTTTTT CASTPALSRPNTGELFF
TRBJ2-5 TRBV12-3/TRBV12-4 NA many TGTGCCAGCAGTTTAATGGCGGGGCAAGAGACCCAGTACTTC CASSLMAGQETQYF
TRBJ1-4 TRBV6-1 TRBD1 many TGTGCCACCGCGGGACAGGCGAATGAAAAACTGTTTTTT CATAGQANEKLFF
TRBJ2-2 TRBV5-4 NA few TGTGCCAGCAGCCCGGGACATGACACCGGGGAGCTGTTTTTT CASSPGHDTGELFF
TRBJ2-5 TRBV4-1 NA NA TGCGCCAGCAGCCAAGGACCCCAAGTGGTGCCAGAGACCCAGTACTTC CASSQGPQVVPETQYF
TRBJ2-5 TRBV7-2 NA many TGTGCCAGCAGCTTATCTCTAGGGGCCGCAGAGACCCAGTACTTC CASSLSLGAAETQYF
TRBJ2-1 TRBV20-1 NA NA TGCAGTGCTAGACTGGCGCCCCCCTACAATGAGCAGTTCTTC CSARLAPPYNEQFF
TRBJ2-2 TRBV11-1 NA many TGTGCCAGCAGCTTACAGGTAGCCGGGGAGCTGTTTTTT CASSLQVAGELFF
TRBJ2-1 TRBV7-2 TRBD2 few TGTGCCAGCAGCCCACCGCCCAGGAGGGGGACTAGCTCCTACAATGAGCAGTTCTTC CASSPPPRRGTSSYNEQFF
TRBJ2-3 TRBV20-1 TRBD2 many TGCAGTGCTAGTGACCCTTCGGGGGGGGCGTCAGATACGCAGTATTTT CSASDPSGGASDTQYF
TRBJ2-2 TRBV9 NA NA TGTGCCAGCAGCGTAGTAACCTCGAACACCGGGGAGCTGTTTTTT CASSVVTSNTGELFF
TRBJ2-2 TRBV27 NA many TGTGCCAGCAGAGCCCAGGGACCCTTGAGCACCGGGGAGCTGTTTTTT CASRAQGPLSTGELFF
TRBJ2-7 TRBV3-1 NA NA TGTGCCAGCAGCCAAGGTGATGGGTCCTACGAGCAGTACTTC CASSQGDGSYEQYF
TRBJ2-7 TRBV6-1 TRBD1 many TGTGCCAGCATAGGGGACAGCTACGAGCAGTACTTC CASIGDSYEQYF
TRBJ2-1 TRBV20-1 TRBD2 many TGCAGTGCCACGACTAGCGGGGATACCTACAATGAGCAGTTCTTC CSATTSGDTYNEQFF
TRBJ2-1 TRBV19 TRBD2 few TGTGCCAGTAGTAGGAGGACTAGCGGGGGCAATGAGCAGTTCTTC CASSRRTSGGNEQFF
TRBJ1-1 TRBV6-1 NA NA TGTGCCAGCAGTCCCAGCAGGTGGAAAACTGAAGCTTTCTTT CASSPSRWKTEAFF
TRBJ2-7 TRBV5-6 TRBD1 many TGTGCCAGCAGCCTAGGGACAGTGATACTAACCTACGAGCAGTACTTC CASSLGTVILTYEQYF
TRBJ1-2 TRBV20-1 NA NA TGCAGTGCTAGAGACGGGGGTGGGTGGGGCTACACCTTC CSARDGGGWGYTF
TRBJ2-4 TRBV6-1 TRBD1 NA TGTGCCAGCAGTGACGGGGACAGGGTAAACATTCAGTACTTC CASSDGDRVNIQYF
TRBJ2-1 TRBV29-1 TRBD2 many TGCAGCGCCGGAGGACTAGCAGAATACAATGAGCAGTTCTTC CSAGGLAEYNEQFF
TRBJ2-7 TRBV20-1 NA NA TGCAGTGCTAGAGGAGGGAGCCCAGATTCAGTCTACGAGCAGTACTTC CSARGGSPDSVYEQYF
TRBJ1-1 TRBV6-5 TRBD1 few TGTGCCAGCAGTTACGGACAGGGACTCACTGAAGCTTTCTTT CASSYGQGLTEAFF
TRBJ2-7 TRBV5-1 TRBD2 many TGCGCCAGCAGCTTGGTACTAGCGGGGGCCTACGAGCAGTACTTC CASSLVLAGAYEQYF
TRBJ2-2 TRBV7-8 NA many TGTGCCAGCAGCTTAGCCGGGAGTGGTCTGGGGGAGCTGTTTTTT CASSLAGSGLGELFF
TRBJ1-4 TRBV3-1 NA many TGTGCCAGCAGCCGGAAGACAGGAGATAATGAAAAACTGTTTTTT CASSRKTGDNEKLFF
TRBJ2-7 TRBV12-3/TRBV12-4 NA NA TGTGCCAGCAGTTTTCGGCTGGTTAGCTCCTACGAGCAGTACTTC CASSFRLVSSYEQYF
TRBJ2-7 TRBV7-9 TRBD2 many TGTGCCAGCAGCTTTCGGTCGGGGGGCTACGAGCAGTACTTC CASSFRSGGYEQYF
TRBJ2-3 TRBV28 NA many TGTGCCAGCGAACCGGGCGGGGGCGCGGGTACAGATACGCAGTATTTT CASEPGGGAGTDTQYF
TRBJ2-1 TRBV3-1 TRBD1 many TGTGCCAGCAGTCGCGACAGGGACCCCGGGAATGAGCAGTTCTTC CASSRDRDPGNEQFF
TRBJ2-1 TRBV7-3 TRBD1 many TGTGCCAGCAGCTTAAGAGAACAGGGGGCCTACAATGAGCAGTTCTTC CASSLREQGAYNEQFF
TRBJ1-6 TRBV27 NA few TGTGCCAGCAGTCCCGGCCATTCTATAAATTCACCCCTCCACTTT CASSPGHSINSPLHF
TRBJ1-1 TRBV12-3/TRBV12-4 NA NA TGTGCCAGCGGCTACACTGAAGCTTTCTTT CASGYTEAFF
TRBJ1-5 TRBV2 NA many TGTGCCAGCGGGGGCAGGGGTAGCAATCAGCCCCAGCATTTT CASGGRGSNQPQHF
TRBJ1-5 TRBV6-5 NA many TGTGCCAGCAGTTACAGGAATAGCAATCAGCCCCAGCATTTT CASSYRNSNQPQHF
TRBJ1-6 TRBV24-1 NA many TGTGCCACCAGTGATTTGCGTAGGGGAGATAATTCACCCCTCCACTTT CATSDLRRGDNSPLHF
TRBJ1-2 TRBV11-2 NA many TGTGCCACCAAATCTGAATACGGCTACACCTTC CATKSEYGYTF
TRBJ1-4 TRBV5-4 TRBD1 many TGTGCCAGCAGCTTCCAAACCGGACAGGGACTGTTTTTT CASSFQTGQGLFF
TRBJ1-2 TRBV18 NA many TGTGCCAGCTCACCACCTAACTCCCCTGGGGATGGCTACACCTTC CASSPPNSPGDGYTF
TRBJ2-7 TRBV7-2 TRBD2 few TGTGCCAGCAGTTTGGGGGGGGGGACCTCCTACGAGCGGTACTTC CASSLGGGTSYERYF